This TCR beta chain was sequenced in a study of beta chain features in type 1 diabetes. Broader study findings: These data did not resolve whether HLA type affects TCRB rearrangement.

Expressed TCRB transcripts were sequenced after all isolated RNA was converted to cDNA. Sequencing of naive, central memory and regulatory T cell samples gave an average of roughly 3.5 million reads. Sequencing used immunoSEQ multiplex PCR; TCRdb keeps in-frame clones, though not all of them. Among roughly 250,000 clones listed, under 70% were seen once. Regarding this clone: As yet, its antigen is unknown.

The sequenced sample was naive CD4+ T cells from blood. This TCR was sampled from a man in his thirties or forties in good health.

The CDR3 DNA follows: TGCGCCAGCAGCCAAGAGTACAGCCCCCGTTTGGACATTCAGTACTTC. It codes for CASSQEYSPRLDIQYF. The V and J genes are TRBV4-3 and TRBJ2-4, with no clear D. The CDR3 sequence is 16 residues long. CDR1 is LGHNA and CDR2 is YSLEER in the germline V gene. Between the trimmed V and J ends, which lost 0 bases and 8 bases, there was a span of 17 bases.